The 22 T cell receptor beta chains in this list originate from one sample, sequenced in a study of tumor-infiltrating lymphocytes in localized non-small cell lung cancer. TCRdb's copy holds only in-frame clones and misses some; the assay was immunoSEQ multiplex PCR. Of about 18,000 clones detected, 70% to 75% appear once; the ten largest clones hold 4.3%. The sample was lung tumor tissue. These receptors all come from a human donor with non-small cell lung cancer.

This clone was seen once. The CDR3 sequence: CASSLNNYGYTF. The CDR3 DNA reads as TGTGCCAGCAGCTTAAACAACTATGGCTACACCTTC. This chain joins TRBV7-9 and TRBJ1-2; D not certain. CDR1 and CDR2 from the germline V gene are SEHNR and FQNEAQ (reference sequence). CDR3 length equals 12 residues. V was shortened by 2 bases and J by 2 bases, with 3 bases between the two germline ends.

DNA for the CDR3: TGTGCCAGCAGCTTGTCGACAGGCTCTGGAAACACCATATATTTT. It is translated as CASSLSTGSGNTIYF. V is TRBV7-6 and J is TRBJ1-3, with TRBD1 as a possible D gene (6 bases). Germline V CDR1 and CDR2: SGHVS, FNYEAQ. The CDR3 has 15 residues. Trimming left V 3 bases short and J 0 bases short, with 9 bases between.

This sequence joins TRBV5-1 and TRBJ2-7; 8 bases match TRBD1. CDR1 SGHRS and CDR2 YFSETQ come from the germline V gene. The CDR3 consists of 15 residues. Germline trimming cut 1 base from V and 4 bases from J; bases unmatched to any gene: 7. CDR3 region: CASSLQPGGAYEQYF. The CDR3 DNA reads as TGCGCCAGCAGCTTGCAGCCAGGGGGCGCGTACGAGCAGTACTTC.

V is TRBV5-1 and J is TRBJ2-5; TRBD1 might be the D (5 bases). The CDR3 spans 14 residues. Looked up from germline, CDR1 is SGHRS and CDR2 is YFSETQ. V was pared by 4 bases and J by 2 bases, with 12 bases between. CDR3 bases: TGCGCCAGCAGCACCGGACACCTGCAAGAGACCCAGTACTTC. Its translation is CASSTGHLQETQYF.

The gene calls are TRBV29-1 and TRBJ1-2; a possible D gene is TRBD1 (6 bases). V gave up 5 bases and J gave up 3 bases, with 13 bases separating them. Germline V gene lookup returns CDR1 SQVTM and CDR2 ANQGSEA. This CDR3 has 13 residues. CDR3 bases: TGCAGCGTTTTGGGGGCAACAGACTATGGCTACACCTTC. Amino acid sequence: CSVLGATDYGYTF.

V and J are TRBV5-1 and TRBJ1-1, with 7 bases that match TRBD1. The germline V gene has CDR1 SGHRS and CDR2 YFSETQ. Unmatched junction bases numbered 6, after V lost 4 bases and J lost 0 bases. The CDR3 spans 15 residues. The CDR3 sequence is CASSPTTGVNTEAFF. Here the CDR3 DNA reads TGCGCCAGCAGCCCCACTACAGGGGTGAACACTGAAGCTTTCTTT.

The rearrangement uses TRBV28 and TRBJ1-4, with D possibly matching TRBD1 (5 bases). The CDR3 consists of 15 residues. Germline V gene data show CDR1 as MDHEN and CDR2 as SYDVKM. V dropped 7 bases and J dropped 8 bases, with 20 bases sitting between them. In DNA form, the CDR3 reads TGTGCCAGCAACACTCTCCAGGGTACCCCAGAAAAACTGTTTTTT. Protein: CASNTLQGTPEKLFF. Filled out from reference TRBV28 and TRBJ1-4, the complete variable domain reads DVKVTQSSRYLVKRTGEKVFLECVQDMDHENMFWYRQDPGLGLRLIYFSYDVKMKEKGDIPEGYSVSREKKERFSLILESASTNQTSMYLCASNTLQGTPEKLFFGSGTQLSVL.

The sample holds a few counts of this clone. V is TRBV12-5 and J is TRBJ1-1, with D possibly matching TRBD1 (6 bases). The CDR3 is 13 residues long. CDR1 is LGHNT and CDR2 is FRNRAP in the germline V gene. V lost 6 bases and J 1 base, leaving 9 bases between the germline ends. The CDR3 nucleotides read TGTGCTAGTGGGCGGACAGAGAACACTGAAGCTTTCTTT. Translation: CASGRTENTEAFF.

The DNA of the CDR3 is TGCGCCAGCAGCCGGGACAGGAGCACAGATACGCAGTATTTT. Translated, it gives CASSRDRSTDTQYF. The chain recombines TRBV5-1 with TRBJ2-3; TRBD1 matches at 8 bases. Germline values: CDR1 SGHRS, CDR2 YFSETQ. The CDR3 spans 14 residues. Trimming cost V 4 bases and J 0 bases; bases outside gene matches: 1.

This clone was detected only a few times. This chain uses TRBV7-9 with TRBJ2-1; 7 bases match TRBD1. Germline-derived CDR1 and CDR2 are SEHNR and FQNEAQ (reference sequence). V shed 3 bases, J shed 9 bases, and the junction held 2 bases outside the gene matches. The CDR3 loop spans 12 amino acids. In nucleotides, the CDR3 is TGTGCCAGCAGCTTGACAGGGACTGAGCAGTTCTTC. Translating it yields CASSLTGTEQFF.

The chain is built from TRBV4-2 and TRBJ2-3; D is undetermined. CDR1 and CDR2 from the germline V gene are LGHNA and YNFKEQ. Deletions cut 0 bases from V and 7 bases from J, with 17 bases between. The CDR3 consists of 16 residues. The CDR3 is CASSQDPRTQRNTQYF. DNA for the CDR3: TGTGCCAGCAGCCAAGATCCCCGGACCCAACGGAATACGCAGTATTTT.

This chain connects TRBV7-6 to TRBJ2-7, with D unresolved. From germline, CDR1 is SGHVS and CDR2 FNYEAQ. The length of the CDR3 is 12 residues. Trimming shortened V by 4 bases and J by 5 bases, and 9 bases separated the two germline ends. CDR3 residues: CASSSFNDEQYF. DNA for the CDR3: TGTGCCAGCAGCTCCTTCAACGACGAGCAGTACTTC.

The J gene is TRBJ2-3, the V gene TRBV2; D is unclear. The CDR3 is made up of 14 amino acids. V gave up 2 bases and J gave up 0 bases, with 6 bases separating them. CDR1 SNHLY and CDR2 FYNNEI come from the germline V gene. The CDR3 reads CASSEYRSTDTQYF. The CDR3 DNA follows: TGTGCCAGCAGTGAATACCGGAGCACAGATACGCAGTATTTT.

The chain has TRBV2 and TRBJ1-2, with D unclear. Deletions cut 6 bases from V and 2 bases from J, with 10 bases between. CDR1 is SNHLY, CDR2 FYNNEI, per germline. This CDR3 contains 13 residues. CDR3 nucleotide sequence: TGTGCCAGCAGCCAAGACACAAACTATGGCTACACCTTC. Its translation: CASSQDTNYGYTF. Supplemented by reference TRBV2 and TRBJ1-2, the full variable domain reads EPEVTQTPSHQVTQMGQEVILRCVPISNHLYFYWYRQILGQKVEFLVSFYNNEISEKSEIFDDQFSVERPDGSNFTLKIRSTKLEDSAMYFCASSQDTNYGYTFGSGTRLTVV.

V and J are TRBV10-3 and TRBJ1-2; D not certain. CDR1 ENHRY and CDR2 SYGVKD come from the germline V gene. Trimming took 3 bases from V and 4 from J, leaving 9 bases between them. CDR3 length: 13 residues. CDR3 region: CAISDQTRYGYTF. CDR3 bases: TGTGCCATCAGTGATCAGACACGCTATGGCTACACCTTC.

The chain combines TRBV7-9 with TRBJ2-5, with D hard to call. This CDR3 spans 12 amino acids. Trimming stripped 0 bases from V and 5 bases from J, with 4 bases between. Germline CDR1 and CDR2: SEHNR and FQNEAQ (reference sequence). The CDR3 loop reads CASSLALETQYF. CDR3 bases: TGTGCCAGCAGCTTAGCCCTTGAGACCCAGTACTTC.

This chain uses TRBV30 with TRBJ2-7; possible D gene TRBD2, 6 bases. V lost 1 base, J lost 2 bases, and 12 bases lay in between. This CDR3 spans 14 amino acids. In germline, CDR1 is GTSNPN, CDR2 SVGIG (reference sequence). CDR3: CAWSGGERAYEQYF. Here the CDR3 DNA reads TGTGCCTGGAGTGGGGGGGAGAGGGCCTACGAGCAGTACTTC. Based on the CDR3 plus reference TRBV30 and TRBJ2-7, the full variable domain is SQTIHQWPATLVQPVGSPLSLECTVEGTSNPNLYWYRQAAGRGLQLLFYSVGIGQISSEVPQNLSASRPQDRQFILSSKKLLLSDSGFYLCAWSGGERAYEQYFGPGTRLTVT.

This CDR3 reads CASSPGGLPNGNEQFF. The CDR3 bases are TGTGCCAGCAGCCCAGGAGGCCTCCCCAACGGCAATGAGCAGTTCTTC. This chain joins TRBV11-2 and TRBJ2-1; TRBD2 might be the D (5 bases). Trimming removed 5 bases from V and 6 bases from J, with 20 bases in between. Germline-derived CDR1 and CDR2 are SGHAT and FQNNGV. The CDR3 length is 16 residues.

The rearrangement joins TRBV6-4 to TRBJ2-3; D not resolved. Germline assignment: CDR1 MRHNA and CDR2 SNTAGT. V shed 6 bases and J shed 4 bases, with 14 bases lying between them. The CDR3 consists of 14 residues. The CDR3 reads CASSDRLESDTQYF. The CDR3 coding sequence is TGTGCCAGCAGCGATAGACTGGAATCAGATACGCAGTATTTT.

This chain uses TRBV7-6 with TRBJ2-2, with a weak D call TRBD2 (5 bases). V lost 6 bases and J 8 bases, leaving 16 bases between the germline ends. Germline values: CDR1 SGHVS, CDR2 FNYEAQ. The CDR3 has 14 residues. The CDR3 region is CASSLTSSRGELFF. CDR3 coding DNA: TGTGCCAGCAGTTTAACGTCTAGCAGGGGGGAGCTGTTTTTT.

The CDR3 reads CAISLDSLKETQYF. The CDR3, as DNA: TGTGCCATCAGCCTAGACAGCCTCAAAGAGACCCAGTACTTC. This chain links TRBV10-3 with TRBJ2-5; possibly TRBD1 for D (5 bases). The V end lost 6 bases, the J end lost 3 bases, and 14 bases lay between the germline ends. The CDR3 is 14 residues long. Per the germline V gene, CDR1 is ENHRY and CDR2 is SYGVKD.

This clone was counted only a few times. The V gene is TRBV6-1, the J gene TRBJ2-1, with TRBD1 matching 7 bases. V lost 11 bases, J lost 0 bases, and 7 bases stayed unmatched. Per the germline V gene, CDR1 is MNHNS and CDR2 is SASEGT. This CDR3 has 14 amino acids. The CDR3, as DNA: TGTGCCTCCAGGGGGAGCAGCTCCTACAATGAGCAGTTCTTC. Translated, it gives CASRGSSSYNEQFF.